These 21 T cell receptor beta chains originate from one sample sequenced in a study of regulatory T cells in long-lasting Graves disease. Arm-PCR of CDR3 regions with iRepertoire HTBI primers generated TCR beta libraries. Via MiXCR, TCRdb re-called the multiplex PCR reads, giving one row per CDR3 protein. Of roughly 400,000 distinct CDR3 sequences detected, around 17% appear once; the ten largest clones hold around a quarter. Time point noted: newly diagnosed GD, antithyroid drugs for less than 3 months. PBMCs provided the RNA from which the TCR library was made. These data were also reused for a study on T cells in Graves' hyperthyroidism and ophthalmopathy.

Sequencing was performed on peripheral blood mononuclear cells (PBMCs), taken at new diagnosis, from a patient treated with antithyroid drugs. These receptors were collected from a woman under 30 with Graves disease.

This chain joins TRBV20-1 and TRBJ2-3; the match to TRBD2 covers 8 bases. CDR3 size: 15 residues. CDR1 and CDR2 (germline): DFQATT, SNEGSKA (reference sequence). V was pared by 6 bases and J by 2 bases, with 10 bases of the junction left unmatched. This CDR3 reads CSASLIAGPTDTQYF. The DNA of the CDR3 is TGCAGTGCGTCCCTTATAGCGGGACCCACAGATACGCAGTATTTT.

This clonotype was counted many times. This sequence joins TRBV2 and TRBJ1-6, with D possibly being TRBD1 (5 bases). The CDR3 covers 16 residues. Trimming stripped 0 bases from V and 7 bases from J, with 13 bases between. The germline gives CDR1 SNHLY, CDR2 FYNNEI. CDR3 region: CASSEAGGVGNSPLHF. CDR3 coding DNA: TGTGCCAGCAGTGAAGCGGGAGGGGTCGGAAATTCACCCCTCCACTTT.

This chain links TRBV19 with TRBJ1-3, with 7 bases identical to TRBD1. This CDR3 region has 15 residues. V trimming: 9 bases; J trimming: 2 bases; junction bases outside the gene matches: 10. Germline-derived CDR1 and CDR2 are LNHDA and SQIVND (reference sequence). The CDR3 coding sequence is TGTGCCAGCACAGGGGTATTGGACCCTGGAAACACCATATATTTT. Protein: CASTGVLDPGNTIYF.

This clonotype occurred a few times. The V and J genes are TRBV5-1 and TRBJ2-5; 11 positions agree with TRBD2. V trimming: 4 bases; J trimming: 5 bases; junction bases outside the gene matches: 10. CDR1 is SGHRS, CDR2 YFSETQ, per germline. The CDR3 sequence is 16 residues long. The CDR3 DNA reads TGCGCCAGCAGCCCCCCACTAGCGGGAGCTGGTGAGACCCAGTACTTC. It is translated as CASSPPLAGAGETQYF.

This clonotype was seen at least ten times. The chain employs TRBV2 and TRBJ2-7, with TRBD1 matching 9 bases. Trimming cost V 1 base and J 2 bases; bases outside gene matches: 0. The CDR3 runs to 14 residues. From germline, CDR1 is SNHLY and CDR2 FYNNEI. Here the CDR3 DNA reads TGTGCCAGCAGTGAAGGGACAGGGGCCTACGAGCAGTACTTC. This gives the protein CASSEGTGAYEQYF.

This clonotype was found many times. The CDR3 is CASSLMTGWETQYF. The CDR3 nucleotides are TGTGCCAGCAGTTTAATGACGGGTTGGGAGACCCAGTACTTC. The rearrangement joins TRBV28 to TRBJ2-5; D gene uncertain. Germline CDR1 and CDR2: MDHEN and SYDVKM. The CDR3 has 14 amino acids. V was trimmed by 2 bases and J by 5 bases, leaving 12 bases between them.

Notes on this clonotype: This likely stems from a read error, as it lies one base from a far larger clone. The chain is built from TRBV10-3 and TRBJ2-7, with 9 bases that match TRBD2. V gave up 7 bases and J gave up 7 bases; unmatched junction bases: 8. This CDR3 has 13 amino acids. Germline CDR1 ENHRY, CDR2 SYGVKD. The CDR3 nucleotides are TGTGCCATCAAAGAGCTAGCGGGAAATGAGCAGTACTTC. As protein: CAIKELAGNEQYF.

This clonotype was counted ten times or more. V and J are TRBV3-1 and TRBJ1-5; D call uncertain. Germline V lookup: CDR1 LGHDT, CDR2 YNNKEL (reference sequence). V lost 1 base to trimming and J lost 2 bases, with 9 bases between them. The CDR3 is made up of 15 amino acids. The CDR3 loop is CASSQANGGNQPQHF. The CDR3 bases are TGTGCCAGCAGCCAAGCGAACGGGGGCAATCAGCCCCAGCATTTT.

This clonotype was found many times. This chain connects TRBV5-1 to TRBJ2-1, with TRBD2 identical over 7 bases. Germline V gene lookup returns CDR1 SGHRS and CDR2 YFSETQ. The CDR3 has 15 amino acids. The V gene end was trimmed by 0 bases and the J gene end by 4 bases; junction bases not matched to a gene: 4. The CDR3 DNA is TGCGCCAGCAGCTTGGGGCGGGACTATTACAATGAGCAGTTCTTC. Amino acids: CASSLGRDYYNEQFF. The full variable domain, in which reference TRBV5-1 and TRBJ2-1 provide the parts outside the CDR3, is KAGVTQTPRYLIKTRGQQVTLSCSPISGHRSVSWYQQTPGQGLQFLFEYFSETQRNKGNFPGRFSGRQFSNSRSEMNVSTLELGDSALYLCASSLGRDYYNEQFFGPGTRLTVL.

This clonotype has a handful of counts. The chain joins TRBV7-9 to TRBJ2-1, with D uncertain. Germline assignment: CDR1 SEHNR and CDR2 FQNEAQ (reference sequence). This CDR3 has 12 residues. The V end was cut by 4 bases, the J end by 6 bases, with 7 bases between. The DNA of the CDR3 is TGTGCCAGCAGCTGGGATTTCAATGAGCAGTTCTTC. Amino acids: CASSWDFNEQFF.

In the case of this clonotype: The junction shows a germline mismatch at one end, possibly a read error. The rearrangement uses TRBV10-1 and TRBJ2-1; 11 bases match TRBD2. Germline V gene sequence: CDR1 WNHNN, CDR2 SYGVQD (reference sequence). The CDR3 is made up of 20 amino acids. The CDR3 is CASSEGPGVIAGGSYNEQFF. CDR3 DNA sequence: TGTGCCAGCAGTGAAGGACCAGGGGTTATAGCGGGGGGGTCCTACAATGAGCAGTTCTTC.

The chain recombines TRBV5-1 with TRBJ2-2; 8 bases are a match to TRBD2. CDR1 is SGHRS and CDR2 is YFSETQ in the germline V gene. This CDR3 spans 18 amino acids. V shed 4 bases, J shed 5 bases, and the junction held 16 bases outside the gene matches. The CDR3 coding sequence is TGCGCCAGCAGCCGACCCGGATCGGGACGGGGGGGAACCGGGGAGCTGTTTTTT. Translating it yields CASSRPGSGRGGTGELFF.

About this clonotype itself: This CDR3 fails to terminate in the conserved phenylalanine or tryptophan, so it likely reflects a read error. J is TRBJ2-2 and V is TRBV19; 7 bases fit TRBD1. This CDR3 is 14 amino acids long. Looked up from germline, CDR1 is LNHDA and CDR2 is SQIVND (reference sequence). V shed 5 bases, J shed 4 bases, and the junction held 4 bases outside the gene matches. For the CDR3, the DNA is TGTGCCAGTAGTGCCGGGACAGTCACCGGGGAGCTGTTTTCT. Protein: CASSAGTVTGELFS.

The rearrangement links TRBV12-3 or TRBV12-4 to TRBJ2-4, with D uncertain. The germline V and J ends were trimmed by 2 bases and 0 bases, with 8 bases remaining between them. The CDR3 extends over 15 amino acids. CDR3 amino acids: CASSLLSLAKNIQYF. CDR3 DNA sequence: TGTGCCAGCAGTTTATTGTCCTTAGCCAAAAACATTCAGTACTTC.

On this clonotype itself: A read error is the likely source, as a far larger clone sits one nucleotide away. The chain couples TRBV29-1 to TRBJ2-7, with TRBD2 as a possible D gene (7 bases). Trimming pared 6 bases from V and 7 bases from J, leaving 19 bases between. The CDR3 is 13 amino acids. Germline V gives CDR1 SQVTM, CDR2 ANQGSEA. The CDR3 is CSVGGAGVWEQYF. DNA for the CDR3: TGCAGCGTGGGGGGGGCAGGGGTTTGGGAGCAGTACTTC.

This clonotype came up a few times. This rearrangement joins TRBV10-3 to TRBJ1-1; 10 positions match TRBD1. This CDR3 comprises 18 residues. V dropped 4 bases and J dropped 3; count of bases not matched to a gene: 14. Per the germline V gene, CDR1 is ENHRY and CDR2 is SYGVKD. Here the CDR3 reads CAISGHGTGEGVDTEAFF. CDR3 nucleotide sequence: TGTGCCATCAGTGGACACGGGACAGGGGAAGGGGTGGACACTGAAGCTTTCTTT.

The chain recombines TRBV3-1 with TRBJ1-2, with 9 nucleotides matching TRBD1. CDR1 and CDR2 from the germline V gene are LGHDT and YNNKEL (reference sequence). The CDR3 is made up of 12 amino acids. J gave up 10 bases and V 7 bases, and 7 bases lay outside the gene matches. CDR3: CASNRQGVDYTF. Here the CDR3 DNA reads TGTGCCAGCAACCGACAGGGGGTCGACTACACCTTC.

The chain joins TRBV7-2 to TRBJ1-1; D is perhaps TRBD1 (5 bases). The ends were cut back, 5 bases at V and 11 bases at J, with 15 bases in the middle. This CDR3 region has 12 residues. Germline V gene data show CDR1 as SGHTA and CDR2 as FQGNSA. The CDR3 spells CASSPDTKMAFF. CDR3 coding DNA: TGTGCCAGCAGCCCGGACACGAAGATGGCTTTCTTT.

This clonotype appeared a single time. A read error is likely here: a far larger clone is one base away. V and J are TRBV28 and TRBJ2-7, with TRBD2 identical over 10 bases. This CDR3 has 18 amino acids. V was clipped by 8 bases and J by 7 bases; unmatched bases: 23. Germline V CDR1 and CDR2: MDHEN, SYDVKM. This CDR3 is CASSIYTISGRSYNEQYF. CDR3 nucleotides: TGTGCCAGCTCTATCTATACAATTAGCGGGAGGTCCTACAATGAGCAGTACTTC.

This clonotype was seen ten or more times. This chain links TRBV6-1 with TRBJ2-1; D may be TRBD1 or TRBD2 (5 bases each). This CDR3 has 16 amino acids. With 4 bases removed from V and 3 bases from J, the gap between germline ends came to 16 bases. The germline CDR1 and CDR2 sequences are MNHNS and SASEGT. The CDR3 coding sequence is TGTGCCAGCAGTGGAGGGTGGGGGACCCTCTACAATGAGCAGTTCTTC. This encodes CASSGGWGTLYNEQFF.

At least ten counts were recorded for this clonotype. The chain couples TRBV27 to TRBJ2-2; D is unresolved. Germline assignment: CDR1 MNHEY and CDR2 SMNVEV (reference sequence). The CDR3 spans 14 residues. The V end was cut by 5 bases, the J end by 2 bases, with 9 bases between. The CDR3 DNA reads TGTGCCAGCAGTCTCCACGGCAACACCGGGGAGCTGTTTTTT. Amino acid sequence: CASSLHGNTGELFF.